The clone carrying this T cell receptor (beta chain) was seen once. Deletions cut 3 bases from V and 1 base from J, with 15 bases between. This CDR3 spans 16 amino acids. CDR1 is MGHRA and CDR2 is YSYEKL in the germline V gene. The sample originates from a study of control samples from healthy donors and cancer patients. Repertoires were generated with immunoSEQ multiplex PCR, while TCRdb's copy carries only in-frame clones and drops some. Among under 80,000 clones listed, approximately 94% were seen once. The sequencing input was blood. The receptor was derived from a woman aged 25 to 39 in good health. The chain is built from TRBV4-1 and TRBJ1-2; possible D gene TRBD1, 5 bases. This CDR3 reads CASSQGEWVFNYGYTF. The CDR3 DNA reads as TGCGCCAGCAGCCAGGGGGAGTGGGTCTTTAACTATGGCTACACCTTC.